This T cell receptor (beta chain) was captured by sequencing in a study of cytomegalovirus exposure and HLA in healthy donors. The table lists this clone with a few counts. The PCR used 60 Vbeta and 13 Jbeta primers. The assay was immunoSEQ multiplex PCR, and TCRdb's table has in-frame clones only and misses some. Of about 82,000 clones listed, approximately 80% are singletons. Between the trimmed V and J ends, which lost 5 bases and 0 bases, there was a span of 19 bases. This CDR3 has 18 amino acids. Germline values: CDR1 SGHAT, CDR2 FQNNGV. The chain recombines TRBV11-2 with TRBJ1-4, with D maybe TRBD1 (6 bases). Source material: PBMCs. The receptor comes from a human donor in good health. In DNA form, the CDR3 reads TGTGCCAGCAGCCAAAGGGGGGGGGATGGGGCAACTAATGAAAAACTGTTTTTT. Residues: CASSQRGGDGATNEKLFF.